The rows below give T cell receptor beta chains drawn from one sample of a study of vaccination effects on CD4 cells after COVID-19. Their antigens remain unidentified. Assay: immunoSEQ multiplex PCR; the TCRdb copy retains only in-frame clones and omits some. Among about 31,000 clones listed, roughly two thirds were seen once. The sample in question was CD4+ T cells from PBMCs cultured with HCoV-229E spike peptides, obtained before COVID-19 vaccination. The receptors here all came from a human donor who received a COVID-19 vaccine. Each CDR3 is given with its conserved first and last residue. D genes are given only for firm matches. The listing skips clone size in some rows; elsewhere it reads once, few, many or a size class.

J | V | D | size | DNA | CDR3
TRBJ2-1 | TRBV25-1 | TRBD2 | . | TGTGCCAGCAGTGAATTCGGGACTAGCGGGAGGAATGAGCAGTTCTTC | CASSEFGTSGRNEQFF
TRBJ1-2 | TRBV29-1 | TRBD1 | few | TGCAGCGCAAGGACAGGGGCTTCCTATGGCTACACCTTC | CSARTGASYGYTF
TRBJ1-1 | TRBV7-2 | TRBD1 | . | TGTGCCAGCAGCCTGACAGGGAGGGCTGAAGCTTTCTTT | CASSLTGRAEAFF
TRBJ2-7 | TRBV11-2 | . | . | TGTGCCAGCAGCCTCGTTGCGGGATCCCCCGTGGAGCAGTACTTC | CASSLVAGSPVEQYF
TRBJ2-5 | TRBV7-9 | . | . | TGTGCCAGCAGCTTAGCAGGGGAGACCCAGTACTTC | CASSLAGETQYF
TRBJ2-7 | TRBV7-9 | . | . | TGTGCCAACAGCTTTAGTCCCACCCAGCAGTACTTC | CANSFSPTQQYF
TRBJ1-2 | TRBV27 | . | few | TGTGCCAGCAGTCGGAGGGAATCCTTTAACTATGGCTACACCTTC | CASSRRESFNYGYTF
TRBJ1-1 | TRBV2 | . | many | TGTGCCAGCAGTGGGGGGCGGCTAAAGACCACTGAAGCTTTCTTT | CASSGGRLKTTEAFF
TRBJ2-3 | TRBV29-1 | . | few | TGCAGCGTTCAGGGCCCAGATACGCAGTATTTT | CSVQGPDTQYF
TRBJ1-3 | TRBV25-1 | TRBD1 | . | TGTGCCAGCAGCGAACGACAGGGCTCTGGAAACACCATATATTTT | CASSERQGSGNTIYF
TRBJ2-1 | TRBV9 | . | . | TGTGCCAGCAGCGTAGGGGACATGCCATACAATGAGCAGTTCTTC | CASSVGDMPYNEQFF
TRBJ1-2 | TRBV2 | . | . | TGTGCCAGCAGTCTTCGTCGTTTGCAGTCTAACTATGGCTACACCTTC | CASSLRRLQSNYGYTF
TRBJ2-1 | TRBV4-1 | . | . | TGCGCCAGCAGCCTCGGGAGCCGCAATGAGCAGTTCTTC | CASSLGSRNEQFF
TRBJ2-7 | TRBV2 | TRBD2 | . | TGTGCCAGCAGTGAAGGGCTAGCGGGAGTTTCAGCGCGCGAGCAGTACTTC | CASSEGLAGVSAREQYF
TRBJ1-5 | TRBV6-1 | . | . | TGTGCCAGCAGTGAATTCGTCGGCCATAGCAATCAGCCCCAGCATTTT | CASSEFVGHSNQPQHF
TRBJ1-2 | TRBV28 | TRBD1 | . | TGTGCCAGCAGGCTAGTCAGAGGGGACAGGGGGCGCAAAGGCTACACCTTC | CASRLVRGDRGRKGYTF
TRBJ1-2 | TRBV27 | . | few | TGTGCCAGCAGTTCGGGTGGCAGTCGCTATGGCTACACCTTC | CASSSGGSRYGYTF
TRBJ1-1 | TRBV4-3 | TRBD1 | . | TGCGCCAGCAGCCAAGAACGGGTATGGACAGGGGGCGAAGCTTTCTTT | CASSQERVWTGGEAFF
TRBJ2-3 | TRBV5-8 | TRBD2 | . | TGTGCCAGCAGCTTGGTAGCGGGAGCAACTAGCACAGATACGCAGTATTTT | CASSLVAGATSTDTQYF
TRBJ1-6 | TRBV7-2 | . | many | TGTGCCAGCAGCTACAGCTCCTATAATTCACCCCTCCACTTT | CASSYSSYNSPLHF
TRBJ1-2 | TRBV20-1 | . | . | TGCAGTGCTAGTCGGACGTATGCTAACTATGGCTACACCTTC | CSASRTYANYGYTF
TRBJ2-5 | TRBV6-2/TRBV6-3 | TRBD1 | . | TGTGCCAGCAGTCAGATGACAGGGAAAGAGACCCAGTACTTC | CASSQMTGKETQYF
TRBJ1-2 | TRBV19 | . | few | TGTGCCACCCGGGGATGGACACCTTATGGCTACACCTTC | CATRGWTPYGYTF
TRBJ2-7 | TRBV2 | . | . | TGTGCCAGCAGTGGCCTCCATCCCTACGAGCAGTACTTC | CASSGLHPYEQYF
TRBJ1-2 | TRBV30 | TRBD1 | . | TGTGCCTGGAGGAAAACAGGGGCTAACTATGGCTACACCTTC | CAWRKTGANYGYTF
TRBJ2-5 | TRBV29-1 | . | . | TGCAGCGTTGTTGCAGGGGACCAAGAGACCCAGTACTTC | CSVVAGDQETQYF
TRBJ1-3 | TRBV2 | . | few | TGTGCCAGCGGGCTGTCGGAGAACACCATATATTTT | CASGLSENTIYF
TRBJ1-3 | TRBV5-1 | TRBD1 | few | TGCGCCAGCAGCTGGACAGGGGGCTCTGGAAACACCATATATTTT | CASSWTGGSGNTIYF
TRBJ2-1 | TRBV19 | TRBD2 | . | TGTGCCAGTAGTATAACTAGCGGGGTATTGAGCTCCTACAATGAGCAGTTCTTC | CASSITSGVLSSYNEQFF
TRBJ1-5 | TRBV2 | . | . | TGTGCCAGCCTGATGGAGGGGCGCAATCAGCCCCAGCATTTT | CASLMEGRNQPQHF
TRBJ2-7 | TRBV2 | TRBD2 | . | TGTGCCAGCAGATCCGGACTAGCGGGGGGGTACGAGCAGTACTTC | CASRSGLAGGYEQYF
TRBJ2-7 | TRBV5-5 | . | few | TGTGCCAGCAGCTTGGACCCCCAAACGATCTACGAGCAGTACTTC | CASSLDPQTIYEQYF
TRBJ1-2 | TRBV21-1 | . | . | TGTGCCAGCAGCAAAGAGGGAGGGGGTACCTATGGCTACACCTTC | CASSKEGGGTYGYTF
TRBJ2-7 | TRBV5-1 | TRBD2 | . | TGCGCCAGCAGCGAGGGGCTAGCGGGAGGCCGCCCGCACGAGCAGTACTTC | CASSEGLAGGRPHEQYF
TRBJ1-1 | TRBV28 | . | . | TGTGCCAGCAGTGGGACCCTGACAGATGAAGCTTTCTTT | CASSGTLTDEAFF
TRBJ1-1 | TRBV6-5 | . | . | TGTGCCAGCAGTTACGGCGGCATTGTGGCTGAAGCTTTCTTT | CASSYGGIVAEAFF
TRBJ1-2 | TRBV24-1 | . | . | TGTGCCACCAGCAGGCGGGGGGATCCACATGGCTACACCTTC | CATSRRGDPHGYTF
TRBJ2-1 | TRBV11-3 | TRBD2 | . | TGTGCCAGCAGCTTACTGAGCGGGGGGAACAATGAGCAGTTCTTC | CASSLLSGGNNEQFF
TRBJ1-5 | TRBV28 | . | . | TGTGCCAGCAGTTTGGGGTATCAGCCCCAGCATTTT | CASSLGYQPQHF
TRBJ2-3 | TRBV9 | . | . | TGTGCCAGCAGCGCCACCCGTAGCGTGGTGGGCACAGATACGCAGTATTTT | CASSATRSVVGTDTQYF
TRBJ1-2 | TRBV5-1 | . | . | TGCGCCAGCAGCTTGGTGTCGTCGGGGTTACGAGCTGGCTACACCTTC | CASSLVSSGLRAGYTF
TRBJ2-3 | TRBV19 | TRBD1 | . | TGTGCCAGTAGTATGAGGACAGGGACCACAGATACGCAGTATTTT | CASSMRTGTTDTQYF
TRBJ1-2 | TRBV2 | . | . | TGTGCCAGCAGCCCAACAGCTTTCTATGGCTACACCTTC | CASSPTAFYGYTF
TRBJ1-1 | TRBV6-5 | TRBD1 | . | TGTGCCAGCAGGAGGGGGACAGGGGTAATCACTGAAGCTTTCTTT | CASRRGTGVITEAFF
TRBJ2-7 | TRBV18 | . | . | TGTGCCAGCTCACCCCCGGGGAGCTCCTACGAGCAGTACTTC | CASSPPGSSYEQYF
TRBJ1-6 | TRBV2 | . | . | TGTGCCAGCAGCCTCGGGACTACCAATTCACCCCTCCACTTT | CASSLGTTNSPLHF
TRBJ1-1 | TRBV2 | TRBD1 | . | TGTGCCAGCAGTGAAGCCCGGGACAGGGAAGCTTTCTTT | CASSEARDREAFF
TRBJ2-5 | TRBV24-1 | . | . | TGTGCCACCAGCGGCGGGCCACCCCAAGAGACCCAGTACTTC | CATSGGPPQETQYF
TRBJ1-2 | TRBV29-1 | . | . | TGCAGCGGTCAACAGGGTTCCTATGGCTACACCTTC | CSGQQGSYGYTF